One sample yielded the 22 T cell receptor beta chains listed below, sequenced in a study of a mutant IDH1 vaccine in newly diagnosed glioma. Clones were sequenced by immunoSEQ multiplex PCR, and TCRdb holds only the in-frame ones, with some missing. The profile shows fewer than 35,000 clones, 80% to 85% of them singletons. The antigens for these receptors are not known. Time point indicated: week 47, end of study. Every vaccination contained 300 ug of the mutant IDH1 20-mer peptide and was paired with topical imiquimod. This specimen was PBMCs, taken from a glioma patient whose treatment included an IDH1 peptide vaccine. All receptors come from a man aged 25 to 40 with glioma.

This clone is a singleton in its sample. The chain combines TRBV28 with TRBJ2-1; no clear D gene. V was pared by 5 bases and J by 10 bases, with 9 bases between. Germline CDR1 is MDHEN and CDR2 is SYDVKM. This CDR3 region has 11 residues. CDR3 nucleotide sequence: TGTGCCAGCAGTCAAAATACGGAGCAGTTCTTC. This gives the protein CASSQNTEQFF.

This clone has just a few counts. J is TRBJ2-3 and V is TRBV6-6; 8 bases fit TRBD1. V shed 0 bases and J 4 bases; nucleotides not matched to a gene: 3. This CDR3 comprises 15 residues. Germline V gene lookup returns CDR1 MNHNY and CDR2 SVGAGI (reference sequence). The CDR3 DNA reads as TGTGCCAGCAGTTACTCGACAGGGGACGCAGATACGCAGTATTTT. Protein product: CASSYSTGDADTQYF.

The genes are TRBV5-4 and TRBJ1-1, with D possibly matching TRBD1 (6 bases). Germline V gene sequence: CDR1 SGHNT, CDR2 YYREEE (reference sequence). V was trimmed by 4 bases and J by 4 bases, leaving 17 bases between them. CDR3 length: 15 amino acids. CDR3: CASSPGGAAGTEAFF. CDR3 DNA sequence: TGTGCCAGCAGCCCCGGGGGGGCGGCCGGCACTGAAGCTTTCTTT.

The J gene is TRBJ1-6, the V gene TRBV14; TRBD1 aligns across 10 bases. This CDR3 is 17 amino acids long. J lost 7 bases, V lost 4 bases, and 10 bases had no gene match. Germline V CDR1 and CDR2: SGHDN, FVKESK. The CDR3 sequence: CASSRTTGGSGNSPLHF. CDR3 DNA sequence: TGTGCCAGCAGCCGGACGACAGGGGGCTCGGGAAATTCACCCCTCCACTTT.

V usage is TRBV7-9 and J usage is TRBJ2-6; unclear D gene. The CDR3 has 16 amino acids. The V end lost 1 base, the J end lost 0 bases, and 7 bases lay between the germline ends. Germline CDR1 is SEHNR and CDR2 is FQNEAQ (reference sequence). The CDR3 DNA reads TGTGCCAGCAGCTTAGTCACGACCTCTGGGGCCAACGTCCTGACTTTC. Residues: CASSLVTTSGANVLTF.

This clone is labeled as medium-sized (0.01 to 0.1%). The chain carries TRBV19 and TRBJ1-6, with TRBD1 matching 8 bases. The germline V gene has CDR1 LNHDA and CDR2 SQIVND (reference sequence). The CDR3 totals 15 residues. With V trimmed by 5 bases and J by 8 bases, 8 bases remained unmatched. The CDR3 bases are TGTGCCAGTAGTGACCGGACAGGGCGAGATTCACCCCTCCACTTT. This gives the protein CASSDRTGRDSPLHF.

In DNA form, the CDR3 reads TGTGCCAGCAGCTTAGCAGGGGGCGCGGAGGAAAAACTGTTTTTT. Translation gives CASSLAGGAEEKLFF. The gene calls are TRBV7-6 and TRBJ1-4; 7 bases map to TRBD1. The CDR3 has 15 amino acids. From germline, CDR1 is SGHVS and CDR2 FNYEAQ. V lost 0 bases to trimming and J lost 8 bases; unmatched junction nucleotides: 6.

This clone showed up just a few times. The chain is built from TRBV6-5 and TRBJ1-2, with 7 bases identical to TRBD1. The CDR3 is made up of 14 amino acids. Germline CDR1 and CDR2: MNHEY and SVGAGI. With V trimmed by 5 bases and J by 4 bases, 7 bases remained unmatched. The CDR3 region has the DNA TGTGCCAGCAGTACAGGGGCTTACCCCTATGGCTACACCTTC. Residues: CASSTGAYPYGYTF.

CDR3 in amino acids: CASSERGEETQYF. The DNA for the CDR3 is TGTGCCAGCAGTGAAAGGGGGGAAGAGACCCAGTACTTC. This chain links TRBV6-1 with TRBJ2-5; D may correspond to TRBD1 or TRBD2 (6 bases each). The CDR3 loop spans 13 amino acids. V lost 2 bases and J 3 bases, leaving 7 bases between the germline ends. Germline assignment: CDR1 MNHNS and CDR2 SASEGT.

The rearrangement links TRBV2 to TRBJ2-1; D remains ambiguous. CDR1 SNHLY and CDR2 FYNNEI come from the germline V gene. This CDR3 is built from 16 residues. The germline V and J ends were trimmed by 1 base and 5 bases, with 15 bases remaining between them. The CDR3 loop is CASSEGQALNNNEQFF. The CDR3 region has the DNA TGTGCCAGCAGTGAAGGGCAGGCCCTGAACAACAATGAGCAGTTCTTC.

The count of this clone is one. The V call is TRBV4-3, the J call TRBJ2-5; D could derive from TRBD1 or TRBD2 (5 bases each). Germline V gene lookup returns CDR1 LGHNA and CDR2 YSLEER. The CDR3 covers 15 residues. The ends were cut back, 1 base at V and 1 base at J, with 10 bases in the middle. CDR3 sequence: CASSQARDGQETQYF. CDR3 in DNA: TGCGCCAGCAGCCAAGCCCGGGACGGCCAAGAGACCCAGTACTTC.

The CDR3 sequence: CASSYSGQGSTDTQYF. The CDR3 nucleotides read TGTGCCAGCAGTTACTCCGGACAGGGTAGCACAGATACGCAGTATTTT. The chain has TRBV6-5 and TRBJ2-3; 8 bases map to TRBD1. Germline CDR1 and CDR2: MNHEY and SVGAGI. The J segment lost 0 bases and the V segment lost 0 bases, leaving 2 bases of the junction unmatched. The CDR3 runs to 16 residues.

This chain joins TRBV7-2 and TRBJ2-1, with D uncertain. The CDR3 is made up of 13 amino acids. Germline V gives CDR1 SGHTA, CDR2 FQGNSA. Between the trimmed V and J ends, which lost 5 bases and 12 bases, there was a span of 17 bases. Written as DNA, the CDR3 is TGTGCCAGCAGCCCCCCGGGTAGGGTCGGGCAGTTCTTC. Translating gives CASSPPGRVGQFF.

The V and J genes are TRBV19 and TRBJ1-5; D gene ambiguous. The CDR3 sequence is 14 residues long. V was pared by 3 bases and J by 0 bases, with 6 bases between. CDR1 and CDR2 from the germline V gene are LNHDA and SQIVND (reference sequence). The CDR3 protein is CASSMRDSNQPQHF. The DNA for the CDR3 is TGTGCCAGTAGTATGAGAGATAGCAATCAGCCCCAGCATTTT.

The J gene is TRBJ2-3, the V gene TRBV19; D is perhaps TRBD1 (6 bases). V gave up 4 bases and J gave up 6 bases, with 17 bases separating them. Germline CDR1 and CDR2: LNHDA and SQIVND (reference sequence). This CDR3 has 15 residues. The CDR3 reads CASSKQGSQSDTQYF. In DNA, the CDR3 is TGTGCCAGTAGTAAACAGGGATCACAGTCGGATACGCAGTATTTT.

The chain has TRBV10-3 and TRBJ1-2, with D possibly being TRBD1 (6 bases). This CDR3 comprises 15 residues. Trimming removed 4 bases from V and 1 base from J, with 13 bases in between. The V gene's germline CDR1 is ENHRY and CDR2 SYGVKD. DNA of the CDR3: TGTGCCATCAGTGTGGAGGGGGGTTTTAACTATGGCTACACCTTC. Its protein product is CAISVEGGFNYGYTF.

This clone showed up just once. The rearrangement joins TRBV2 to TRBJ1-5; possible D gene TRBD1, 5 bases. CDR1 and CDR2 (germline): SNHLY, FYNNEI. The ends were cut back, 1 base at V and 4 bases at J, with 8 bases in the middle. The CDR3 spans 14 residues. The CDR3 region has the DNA TGTGCCAGCAGTGAAGTAGGGGCTAATCAGCCCCAGCATTTT. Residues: CASSEVGANQPQHF.

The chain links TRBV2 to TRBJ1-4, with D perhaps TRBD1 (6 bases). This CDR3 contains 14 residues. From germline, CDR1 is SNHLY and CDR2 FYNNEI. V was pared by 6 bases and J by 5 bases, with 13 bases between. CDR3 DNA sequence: TGTGCCAGCAGCTTTAACAGGGCGAATGAAAAACTGTTTTTT. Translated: CASSFNRANEKLFF.

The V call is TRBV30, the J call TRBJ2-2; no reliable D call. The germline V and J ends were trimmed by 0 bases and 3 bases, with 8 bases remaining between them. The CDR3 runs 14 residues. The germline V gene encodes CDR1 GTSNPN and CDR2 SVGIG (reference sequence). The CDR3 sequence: CAWSVGTDTGELFF. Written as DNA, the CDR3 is TGTGCCTGGAGTGTAGGTACTGACACCGGGGAGCTGTTTTTT.

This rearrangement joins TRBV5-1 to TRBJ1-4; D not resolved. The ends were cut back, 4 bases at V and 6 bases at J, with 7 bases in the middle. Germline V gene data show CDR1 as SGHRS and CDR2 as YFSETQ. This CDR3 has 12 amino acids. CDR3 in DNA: TGCGCCAGCAGCCTTGAGGATGAAAAACTGTTTTTT. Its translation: CASSLEDEKLFF.

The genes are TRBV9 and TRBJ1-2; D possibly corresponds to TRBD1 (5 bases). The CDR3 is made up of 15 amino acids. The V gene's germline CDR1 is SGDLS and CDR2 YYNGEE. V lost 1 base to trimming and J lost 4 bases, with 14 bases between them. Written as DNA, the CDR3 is TGTGCCAGCAGCGTATTCGAGGCAGGGACCTATGGCTACACCTTC. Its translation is CASSVFEAGTYGYTF. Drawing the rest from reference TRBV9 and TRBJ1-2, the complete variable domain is DSGVTQTPKHLITATGQRVTLRCSPRSGDLSVYWYQQSLDQGLQFLIQYYNGEERAKGNILERFSAQQFPDLHSELNLSSLELGDSALYFCASSVFEAGTYGYTFGSGTRLTVV.

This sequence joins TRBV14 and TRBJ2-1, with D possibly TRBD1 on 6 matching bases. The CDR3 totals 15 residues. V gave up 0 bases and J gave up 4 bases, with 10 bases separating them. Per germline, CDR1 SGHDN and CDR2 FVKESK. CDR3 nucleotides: TGTGCCAGCAGCCAAGAGAGTGGACAGTACAATGAGCAGTTCTTC. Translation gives CASSQESGQYNEQFF.